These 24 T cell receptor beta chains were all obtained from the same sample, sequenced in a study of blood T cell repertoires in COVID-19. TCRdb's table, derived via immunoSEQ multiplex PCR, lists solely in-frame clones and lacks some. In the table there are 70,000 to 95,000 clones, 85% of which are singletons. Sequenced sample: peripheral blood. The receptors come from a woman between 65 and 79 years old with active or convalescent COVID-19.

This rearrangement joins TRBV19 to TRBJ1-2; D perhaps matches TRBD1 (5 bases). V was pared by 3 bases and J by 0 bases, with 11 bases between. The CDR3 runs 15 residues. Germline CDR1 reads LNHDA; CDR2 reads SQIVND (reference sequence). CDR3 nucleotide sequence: TGTGCCAGTAGTATCCGACAGAATACTAACTATGGCTACACCTTC. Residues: CASSIRQNTNYGYTF. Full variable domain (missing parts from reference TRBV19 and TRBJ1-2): DGGITQSPKYLFRKEGQNVTLSCEQNLNHDAMYWYRQDPGQGLRLIYYSQIVNDFQKGDIAEGYSVSREKKESFPLTVTSAQKNPTAFYLCASSIRQNTNYGYTFGSGTRLTVV.

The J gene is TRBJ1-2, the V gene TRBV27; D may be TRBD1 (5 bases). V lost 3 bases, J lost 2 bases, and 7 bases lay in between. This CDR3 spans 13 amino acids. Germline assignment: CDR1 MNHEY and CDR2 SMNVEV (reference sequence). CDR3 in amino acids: CASSLKGNYGYTF. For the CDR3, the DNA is TGTGCCAGCAGTTTGAAGGGGAACTATGGCTACACCTTC.

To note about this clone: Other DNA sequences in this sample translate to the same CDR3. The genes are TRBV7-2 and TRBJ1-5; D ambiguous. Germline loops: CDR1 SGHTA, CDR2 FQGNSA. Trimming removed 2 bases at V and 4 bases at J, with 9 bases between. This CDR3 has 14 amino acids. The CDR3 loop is CASSLNRENQPQHF. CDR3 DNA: TGTGCCAGCAGCTTAAACAGAGAAAATCAGCCCCAGCATTTT.

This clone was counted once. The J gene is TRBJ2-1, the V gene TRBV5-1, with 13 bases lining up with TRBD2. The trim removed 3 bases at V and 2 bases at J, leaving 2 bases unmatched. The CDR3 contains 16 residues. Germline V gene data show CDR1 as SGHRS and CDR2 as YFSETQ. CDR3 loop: CASSSGTSGAYNEQFF. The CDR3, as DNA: TGCGCCAGCAGCTCCGGGACTAGCGGGGCCTACAATGAGCAGTTCTTC.

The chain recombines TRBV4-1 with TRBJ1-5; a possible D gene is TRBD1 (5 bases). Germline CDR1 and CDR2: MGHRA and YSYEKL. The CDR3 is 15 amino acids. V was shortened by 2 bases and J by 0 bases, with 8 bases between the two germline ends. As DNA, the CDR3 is TGCGCCAGCAGCCAACAGGGACTTAGCAATCAGCCCCAGCATTTT. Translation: CASSQQGLSNQPQHF.

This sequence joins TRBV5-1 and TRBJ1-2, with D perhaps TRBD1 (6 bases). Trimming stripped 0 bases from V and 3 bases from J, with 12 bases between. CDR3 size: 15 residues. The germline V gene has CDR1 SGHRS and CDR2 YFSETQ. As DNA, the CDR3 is TGCGCCAGCAGCTTGGGCCACAGGGACGACTATGGCTACACCTTC. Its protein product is CASSLGHRDDYGYTF.

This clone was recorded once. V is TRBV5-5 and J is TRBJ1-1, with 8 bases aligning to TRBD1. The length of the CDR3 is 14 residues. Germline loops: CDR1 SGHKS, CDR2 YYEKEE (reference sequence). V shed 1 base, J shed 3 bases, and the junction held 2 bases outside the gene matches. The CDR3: CASSLTGGHTEAFF. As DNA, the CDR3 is TGTGCCAGCAGCTTGACAGGGGGGCACACTGAAGCTTTCTTT.

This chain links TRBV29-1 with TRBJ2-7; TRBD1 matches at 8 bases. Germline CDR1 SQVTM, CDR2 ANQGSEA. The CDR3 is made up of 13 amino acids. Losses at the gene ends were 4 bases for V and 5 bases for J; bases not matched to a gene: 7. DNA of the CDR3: TGCAGCGTTGCTCGGGACAGGATGGACGAGCAGTACTTC. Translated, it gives CSVARDRMDEQYF.

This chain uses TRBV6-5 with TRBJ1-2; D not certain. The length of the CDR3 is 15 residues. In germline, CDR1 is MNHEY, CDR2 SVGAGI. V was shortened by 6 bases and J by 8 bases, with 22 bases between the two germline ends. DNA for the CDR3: TGTGCCAGCAGAAACCGGGAAGCCCCCGATAACGGCTACACCTTC. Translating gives CASRNREAPDNGYTF.

The CDR3: CASSLVLTDTQYF. Here the CDR3 DNA reads TGTGCCAGCAGCCTCGTACTGACAGATACGCAGTATTTT. This chain links TRBV14 with TRBJ2-3; no clear D gene. Trimming stripped 4 bases from V and 3 bases from J, with 8 bases between. Looked up from germline, CDR1 is SGHDN and CDR2 is FVKESK. The CDR3 is made up of 13 amino acids.

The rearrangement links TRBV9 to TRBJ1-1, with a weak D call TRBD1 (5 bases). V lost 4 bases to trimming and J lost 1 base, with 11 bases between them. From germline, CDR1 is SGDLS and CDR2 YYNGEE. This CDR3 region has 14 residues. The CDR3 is CASSRTNPNTEAFF. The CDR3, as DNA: TGTGCCAGCAGCCGGACAAACCCGAACACTGAAGCTTTCTTT.

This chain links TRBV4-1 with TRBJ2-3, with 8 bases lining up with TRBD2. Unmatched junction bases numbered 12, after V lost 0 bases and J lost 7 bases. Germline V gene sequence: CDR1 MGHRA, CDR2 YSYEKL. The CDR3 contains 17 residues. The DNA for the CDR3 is TGCGCCAGCAGCCAAGAAGCCCCTAGCGGGTCCAGCAATACGCAGTATTTT. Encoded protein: CASSQEAPSGSSNTQYF.

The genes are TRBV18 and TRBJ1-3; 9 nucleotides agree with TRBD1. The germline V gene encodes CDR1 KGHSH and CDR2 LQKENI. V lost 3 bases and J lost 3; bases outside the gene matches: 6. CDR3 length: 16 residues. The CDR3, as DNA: TGTGCCAGCTCACCCGAACAGGGGGCTGTTGGAAACACCATATATTTT. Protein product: CASSPEQGAVGNTIYF.

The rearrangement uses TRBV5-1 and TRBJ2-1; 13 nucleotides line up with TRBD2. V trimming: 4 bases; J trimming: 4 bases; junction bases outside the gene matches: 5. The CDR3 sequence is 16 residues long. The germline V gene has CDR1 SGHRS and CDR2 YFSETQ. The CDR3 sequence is CASSRGTSGVYNEQFF. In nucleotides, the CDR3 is TGCGCCAGCAGCCGGGGGACTAGCGGGGTTTACAATGAGCAGTTCTTC.

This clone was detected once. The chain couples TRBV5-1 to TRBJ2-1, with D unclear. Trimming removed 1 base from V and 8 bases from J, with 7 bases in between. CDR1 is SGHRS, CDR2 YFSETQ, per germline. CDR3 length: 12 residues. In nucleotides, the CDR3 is TGCGCCAGCAGCTTGACCGTAGATGAGCAGTTCTTC. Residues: CASSLTVDEQFF.

This CDR3 reads CASSLAVEETQYF. The CDR3 DNA reads as TGCGCCAGCAGCTTGGCCGTAGAAGAGACCCAGTACTTC. The chain is built from TRBV5-1 and TRBJ2-5; D is ambiguous. Germline V gene data show CDR1 as SGHRS and CDR2 as YFSETQ. Trimming stripped 0 bases from V and 3 bases from J, with 6 bases between. The CDR3 runs 13 residues.

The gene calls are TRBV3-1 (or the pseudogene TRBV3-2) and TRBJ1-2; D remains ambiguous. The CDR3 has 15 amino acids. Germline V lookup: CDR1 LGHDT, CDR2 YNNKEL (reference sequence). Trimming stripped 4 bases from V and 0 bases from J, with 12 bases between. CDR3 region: CASSPQVGTNYGYTF. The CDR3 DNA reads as TGTGCCAGCAGCCCACAAGTCGGGACTAACTATGGCTACACCTTC.

The CDR3 DNA reads as TGTGCCAGCAGCCCGGGACGGGGGTCTGGGGCCAACGTCCTGACTTTC. This gives the protein CASSPGRGSGANVLTF. J is TRBJ2-6 and V is TRBV7-2; D perhaps matches TRBD2 (6 bases). Between the trimmed V and J ends, which lost 5 bases and 1 base, there was a span of 12 bases. CDR1 and CDR2 (germline): SGHTA, FQGNSA. There are 16 residues in the CDR3.

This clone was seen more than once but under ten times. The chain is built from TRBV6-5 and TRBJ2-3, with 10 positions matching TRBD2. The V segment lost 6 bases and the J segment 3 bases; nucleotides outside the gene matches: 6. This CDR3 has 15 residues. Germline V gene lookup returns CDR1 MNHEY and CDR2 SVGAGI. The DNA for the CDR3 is TGTGCCAGCAGCGAGACTAGCGGGCGGACAGATACGCAGTATTTT. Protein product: CASSETSGRTDTQYF.

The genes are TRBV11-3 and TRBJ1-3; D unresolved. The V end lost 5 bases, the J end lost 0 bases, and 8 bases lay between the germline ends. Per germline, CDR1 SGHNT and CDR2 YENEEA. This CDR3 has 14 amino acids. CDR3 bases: TGTGCCAGCAGCGGAGGTACCTCTGGAAACACCATATATTTT. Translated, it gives CASSGGTSGNTIYF.

CDR3 nucleotide sequence: TGCGCCAGCAGCGACACTAGCGGGGGCTCCGAGCAGTACTTC. This sequence encodes CASSDTSGGSEQYF. The chain combines TRBV5-1 with TRBJ2-7; 11 nucleotides agree with TRBD2. The CDR3 consists of 14 residues. CDR1 and CDR2 from the germline V gene are SGHRS and YFSETQ. The V and J ends lost 4 bases and 6 bases, in that order; junction bases with no gene match: 6.

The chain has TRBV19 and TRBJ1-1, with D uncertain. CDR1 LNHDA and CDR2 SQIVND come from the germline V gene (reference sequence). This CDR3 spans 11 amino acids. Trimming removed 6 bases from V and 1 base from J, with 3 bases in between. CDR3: CASRRNTEAFF. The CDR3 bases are TGTGCCAGTAGGAGGAACACTGAAGCTTTCTTT.

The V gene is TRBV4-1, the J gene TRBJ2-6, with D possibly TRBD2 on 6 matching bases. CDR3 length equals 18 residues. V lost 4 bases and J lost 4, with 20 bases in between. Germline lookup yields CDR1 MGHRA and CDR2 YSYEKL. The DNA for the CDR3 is TGCGCCAGCAGCCTCGGGACGGCCCGGGGGAGAGGGGCCAACGTCCTGACTTTC. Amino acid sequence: CASSLGTARGRGANVLTF.

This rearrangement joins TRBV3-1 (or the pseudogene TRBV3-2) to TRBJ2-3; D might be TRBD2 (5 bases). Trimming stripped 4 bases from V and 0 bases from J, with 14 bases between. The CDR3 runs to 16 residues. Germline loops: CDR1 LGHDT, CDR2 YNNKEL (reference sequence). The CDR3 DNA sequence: TGTGCCAGCAGCCCGAGGACTGGGGTTAGCACAGATACGCAGTATTTT. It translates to CASSPRTGVSTDTQYF.